Shown below are 20 T cell receptor beta chains from a single sample sequenced in a study of T cell clonotyping in hematopoietic cell transplantation. Profiled with immunoSEQ multiplex PCR; TCRdb holds only in-frame clones, not every one. The sample has roughly 5,000 clones, 66% seen once. The sample here was PBMCs, taken 180 days after allogeneic stem cell transplant. The receptor source for this set is a male patient aged 45-60 years who had an allogeneic stem cell transplant from an unrelated donor, so the T cells may come from the graft donor. Some clones in this sample may be carry-over from other donors' samples.

The rearrangement uses TRBV6-5 and TRBJ2-5; D is uncertain. Germline loops: CDR1 MNHEY, CDR2 SVGAGI. The CDR3 is made up of 14 amino acids. V was trimmed by 2 bases and J by 2 bases, leaving 9 bases between them. The CDR3 bases are TGTGCCAGCAGTTACAAGGACGGTCAAGAGACCCAGTACTTC. This translates into CASSYKDGQETQYF.

This chain connects TRBV7-6 to TRBJ2-1; no firm D call. The CDR3 has 13 residues. Germline values: CDR1 SGHVS, CDR2 FNYEAQ. Trimming removed 1 base at V and 8 bases at J, with 9 bases between. The CDR3 DNA sequence: TGTGCCAGCAGCTTAGGGTGGGCGGATGAGCAGTTCTTC. Protein: CASSLGWADEQFF.

This clone occurred a few times. The genes are TRBV6-5 and TRBJ1-2, with 7 bases fitting TRBD1. From germline, CDR1 is MNHEY and CDR2 SVGAGI. J was trimmed by 5 bases and V by 11 bases; bases with no gene match: 14. This CDR3 contains 14 residues. The CDR3 spells CAAGRQGGGYGYTF. DNA for the CDR3: TGTGCCGCCGGGAGACAGGGTGGGGGGTATGGCTACACCTTC.

The genes are TRBV29-1 and TRBJ1-1, with a weak D call TRBD1 (5 bases). Germline values: CDR1 SQVTM, CDR2 ANQGSEA. The CDR3 runs to 14 residues. Trimming removed 4 bases from V and 2 bases from J, with 14 bases in between. In DNA, the CDR3 is TGCAGCGTTGTGAGGGGCCCGACAAACACTGAAGCTTTCTTT. Protein product: CSVVRGPTNTEAFF.

The rearrangement joins TRBV30 to TRBJ1-2; TRBD1 is a possible D gene (5 bases). The V end lost 3 bases, the J end lost 1 base, and 12 bases lay between the germline ends. CDR3 length equals 14 residues. CDR1 is GTSNPN and CDR2 is SVGIG in the germline V gene (reference sequence). The CDR3 protein is CAWRTSQGNYGYTF. In nucleotides, the CDR3 is TGTGCCTGGAGAACCTCCCAGGGTAACTATGGCTACACCTTC.

This rearrangement joins TRBV4-1 to TRBJ1-2; D gene uncertain. Germline values: CDR1 MGHRA, CDR2 YSYEKL. This CDR3 has 14 residues. Deletions cut 4 bases from V and 1 base from J, with 10 bases between. CDR3 DNA: TGCGCCAGCAGCCCCATTGCAGTTAACTATGGCTACACCTTC. Encoded protein: CASSPIAVNYGYTF.

A few counts support this clone. The rearrangement joins TRBV6-1 to TRBJ1-5; TRBD1 is a possible D gene (6 bases). Germline values: CDR1 MNHNS, CDR2 SASEGT. There are 15 residues in the CDR3. The V end was cut by 5 bases, the J end by 0 bases, with 11 bases between. CDR3 nucleotide sequence: TGTGCCAGCAGTAAACAGGGCGATAGCAATCAGCCCCAGCATTTT. Amino acids: CASSKQGDSNQPQHF.

The V call is TRBV5-6, the J call TRBJ1-2; 8 positions agree with TRBD1. Germline assignment: CDR1 SGHDT and CDR2 YYEEEE. J gave up 6 bases and V 4 bases, and 2 bases lay outside the gene matches. The CDR3 has 12 residues. Here the CDR3 reads CASSQDRDGYTF. The CDR3 coding sequence is TGTGCCAGCAGCCAGGACAGGGATGGCTACACCTTC.

The genes are TRBV29-1 and TRBJ2-3; D ambiguous. The V end was cut by 5 bases, the J end by 4 bases, with 1 base between. CDR3 length: 9 residues. Germline values: CDR1 SQVTM, CDR2 ANQGSEA. CDR3 in DNA: TGCAGCGTTTCAGATACGCAGTATTTT. Translation gives CSVSDTQYF.

V and J are TRBV10-3 and TRBJ1-1; 7 bases map to TRBD1. This CDR3 is 14 amino acids long. V was pared by 6 bases and J by 1 base, with 5 bases of the junction left unmatched. The germline CDR1 and CDR2 sequences are ENHRY and SYGVKD. CDR3 DNA sequence: TGTGCCATCAGCGCGACAGGGAGGAACACTGAAGCTTTCTTT. Translation gives CAISATGRNTEAFF.

The chain combines TRBV5-1 with TRBJ1-2, with D possibly being TRBD1 (6 bases). Germline CDR1 SGHRS, CDR2 YFSETQ. Trimming cost V 7 bases and J 5 bases, with 18 bases left between them. This CDR3 is built from 14 residues. The CDR3 sequence: CASQGSDRIYGYTF. The DNA for the CDR3 is TGCGCCAGCCAGGGGTCCGACAGAATATATGGCTACACCTTC.

The gene calls are TRBV9 and TRBJ1-3, with 7 bases that match TRBD1. There are 17 residues in the CDR3. Trimming took 3 bases from V and 4 from J; bases not matched to a gene: 13. Germline V gene data show CDR1 as SGDLS and CDR2 as YYNGEE. For the CDR3, the DNA is TGTGCCAGCAGCGCTCGACAGGGTGCAGCTTTCGGAAACACCATATATTTT. Its protein product is CASSARQGAAFGNTIYF.

The genes are TRBV19 and TRBJ2-7; maybe TRBD2 (5 bases). With 6 bases removed from V and 1 base from J, the gap between germline ends came to 10 bases. This CDR3 contains 13 residues. Germline loops: CDR1 LNHDA, CDR2 SQIVND (reference sequence). The CDR3 region has the DNA TGTGCCAGTAGCTTAGGACTTTCCTACGAGCAGTACTTC. Translating gives CASSLGLSYEQYF.

V usage is TRBV6-5 and J usage is TRBJ2-3, with D unclear. The V gene lost 7 bases and the J gene lost 5 bases, with 13 bases spanning the gap. This CDR3 is built from 13 residues. Germline V gives CDR1 MNHEY, CDR2 SVGAGI. Written as DNA, the CDR3 is TGTGCCAGCAATCCGCGGTACGAAGATACGCAGTATTTT. Residues: CASNPRYEDTQYF.

V usage is TRBV10-3 and J usage is TRBJ1-2, with a tentative D call TRBD1 (6 bases). The CDR3 is 13 residues long. The germline gives CDR1 ENHRY, CDR2 SYGVKD. Trimming shortened V by 5 bases and J by 4 bases, and 11 bases separated the two germline ends. The CDR3 coding sequence is TGTGCCATCAGTTCAGACAGGAGCTATGGCTACACCTTC. This codes for CAISSDRSYGYTF.

There are a few counts of this clone. J is TRBJ2-3 and V is TRBV4-3; 7 bases are a match to TRBD1. This CDR3 spans 16 amino acids. Trimming removed 0 bases from V and 1 base from J; junction bases left unmatched: 4. Per germline, CDR1 LGHNA and CDR2 YSLEER. CDR3 in DNA: TGCGCCAGCAGCCAAGAACGGACAGGTGGCACAGATACGCAGTATTTT. It encodes CASSQERTGGTDTQYF.

This chain joins TRBV27 and TRBJ2-3; D is uncertain. The germline CDR1 and CDR2 sequences are MNHEY and SMNVEV (reference sequence). Trimming stripped 5 bases from V and 1 base from J, with 4 bases between. This CDR3 has 12 amino acids. CDR3 sequence reads: CASSPRTDTQYF. The CDR3 bases are TGTGCCAGCAGTCCCCGCACAGATACGCAGTATTTT.

The chain joins TRBV19 to TRBJ2-7; 7 bases are a match to TRBD1. Germline CDR1 and CDR2: LNHDA and SQIVND (reference sequence). J gave up 0 bases and V 3 bases, and 5 bases lay outside the gene matches. CDR3 size: 15 residues. CDR3 in amino acids: CASSMTGSFSYEQYF. The DNA of the CDR3 is TGTGCCAGTAGTATGACAGGGTCCTTCTCCTACGAGCAGTACTTC. The variable domain in full, with the rest retrieved from reference TRBV19 and TRBJ2-7, is DGGITQSPKYLFRKEGQNVTLSCEQNLNHDAMYWYRQDPGQGLRLIYYSQIVNDFQKGDIAEGYSVSREKKESFPLTVTSAQKNPTAFYLCASSMTGSFSYEQYFGPGTRLTVT.

The count of this clone is one. This chain joins TRBV7-2 and TRBJ1-2; TRBD1 agrees at 9 bases. Germline lookup yields CDR1 SGHTA and CDR2 FQGNSA. CDR3 length equals 15 residues. With 3 bases clipped from V and 4 bases from J, the junction kept 6 bases outside the gene matches. CDR3 protein: CASSFLDRGGYGYTF. The CDR3 bases are TGTGCCAGCAGCTTCCTAGACAGGGGGGGCTATGGCTACACCTTC.

The rearrangement joins TRBV27 to TRBJ2-3; 12 positions match TRBD2. CDR3 size: 15 residues. The germline gives CDR1 MNHEY, CDR2 SMNVEV (reference sequence). The trim removed 2 bases at V and 5 bases at J, leaving 2 bases unmatched. CDR3 sequence reads: CASSLGLAGIDTQYF. In DNA, the CDR3 is TGTGCCAGCAGTTTAGGACTAGCGGGGATAGATACGCAGTATTTT.